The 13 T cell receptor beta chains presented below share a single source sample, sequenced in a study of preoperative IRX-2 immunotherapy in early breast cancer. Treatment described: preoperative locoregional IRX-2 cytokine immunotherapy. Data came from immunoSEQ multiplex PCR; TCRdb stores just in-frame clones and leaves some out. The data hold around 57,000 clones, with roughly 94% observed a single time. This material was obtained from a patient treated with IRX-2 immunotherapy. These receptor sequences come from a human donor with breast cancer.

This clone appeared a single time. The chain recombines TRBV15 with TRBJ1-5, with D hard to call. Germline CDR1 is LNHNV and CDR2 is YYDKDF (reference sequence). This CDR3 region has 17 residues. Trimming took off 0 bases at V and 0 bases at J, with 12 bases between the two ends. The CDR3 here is CATSRDRAVYSNQPQHF. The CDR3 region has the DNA TGTGCCACCAGCAGAGATAGGGCAGTCTATAGCAATCAGCCCCAGCATTTT.

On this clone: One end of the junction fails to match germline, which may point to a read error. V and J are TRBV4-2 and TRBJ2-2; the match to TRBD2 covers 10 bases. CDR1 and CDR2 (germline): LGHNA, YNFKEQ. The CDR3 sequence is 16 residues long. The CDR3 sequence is CASSQFTSGNPGELFF. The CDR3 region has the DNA TGTGCCAGCAGCCAATTTACTAGCGGGAACCCCGGGGAGCTGTTTTTT.

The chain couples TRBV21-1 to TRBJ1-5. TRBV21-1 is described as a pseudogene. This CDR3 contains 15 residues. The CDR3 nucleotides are TGTGCCAGCAGCTATCGGGGGGCGGGTAATCAGCCCCAGCATTTT. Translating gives CASSYRGAGNQPQHF.

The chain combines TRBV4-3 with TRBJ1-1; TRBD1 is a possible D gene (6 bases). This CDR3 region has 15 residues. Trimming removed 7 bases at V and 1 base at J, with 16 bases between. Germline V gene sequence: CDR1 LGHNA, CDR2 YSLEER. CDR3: CASTPYPGANTEAFF. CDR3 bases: TGCGCCAGCACCCCTTACCCAGGGGCGAACACTGAAGCTTTCTTT.

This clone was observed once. The CDR3 DNA reads TGTGCCAGCAGTTACGGCAGGAACACTGAAGCTTTCTTT. It codes for CASSYGRNTEAFF. This chain connects TRBV6-5 to TRBJ1-1; D unclear. The CDR3 length is 13 residues. CDR1 and CDR2 from the germline V gene are MNHEY and SVGAGI. V was cut by 2 bases and J by 1 base, with 5 bases left in between.

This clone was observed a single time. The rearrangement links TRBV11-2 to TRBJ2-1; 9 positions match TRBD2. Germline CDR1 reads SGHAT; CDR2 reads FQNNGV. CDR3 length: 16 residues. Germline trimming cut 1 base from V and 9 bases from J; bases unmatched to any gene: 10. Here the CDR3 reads CASSLVRGRAGLEQFF. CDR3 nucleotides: TGTGCCAGCAGCTTAGTGCGCGGGAGGGCCGGCCTTGAGCAGTTCTTC.

This chain's CDR3 is CASSWSGRGDTQYF. CDR3 coding DNA: TGTGCCAGCAGCTGGAGCGGGAGGGGAGATACGCAGTATTTT. This chain links TRBV7-3 with TRBJ2-3; the match to TRBD2 covers 10 bases. The V gene's germline CDR1 is SGHTA and CDR2 FQGTGA. V shed 4 bases and J 5 bases; nucleotides not matched to a gene: 3. The length of the CDR3 is 14 residues.

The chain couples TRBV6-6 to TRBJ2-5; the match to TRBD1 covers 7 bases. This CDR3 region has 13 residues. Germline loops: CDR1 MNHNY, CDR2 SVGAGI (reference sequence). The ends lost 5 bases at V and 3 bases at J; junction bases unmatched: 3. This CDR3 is CASSTGTEETQYF. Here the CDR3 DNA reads TGTGCCAGCAGTACCGGGACAGAAGAGACCCAGTACTTC.

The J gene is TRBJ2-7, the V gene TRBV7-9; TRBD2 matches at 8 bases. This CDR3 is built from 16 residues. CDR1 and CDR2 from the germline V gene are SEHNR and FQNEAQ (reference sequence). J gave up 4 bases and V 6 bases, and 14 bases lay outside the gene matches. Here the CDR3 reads CASSSPRGGKRYEQYF. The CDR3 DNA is TGTGCCAGCAGTTCTCCTCGGGGGGGTAAGCGGTACGAGCAGTACTTC.

The CDR3 sequence is CASSSTGTTGNTIYF. The CDR3 region has the DNA TGTGCCAGCAGCTCCACCGGGACCACTGGAAACACCATATATTTT. The V gene is TRBV11-3, the J gene TRBJ1-3; TRBD1 might be the D (5 bases). Germline CDR1 SGHNT, CDR2 YENEEA. The CDR3 has 15 residues. V gave up 4 bases and J gave up 2 bases, with 12 bases separating them.

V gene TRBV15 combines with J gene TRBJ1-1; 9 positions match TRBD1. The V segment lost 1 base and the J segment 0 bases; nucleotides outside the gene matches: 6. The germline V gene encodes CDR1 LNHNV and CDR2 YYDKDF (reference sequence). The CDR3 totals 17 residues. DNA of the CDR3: TGTGCCACCAGCAGAGTAGAAGGGGACAGGGTGAACACTGAAGCTTTCTTT. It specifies CATSRVEGDRVNTEAFF. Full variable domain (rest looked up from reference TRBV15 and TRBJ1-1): DAMVIQNPRYQVTQFGKPVTLSCSQTLNHNVMYWYQQKSSQAPKLLFHYYDKDFNNEADTPDNFQSRRPNTSFCFLDIRSPGLGDTAMYLCATSRVEGDRVNTEAFFGQGTRLTVV.

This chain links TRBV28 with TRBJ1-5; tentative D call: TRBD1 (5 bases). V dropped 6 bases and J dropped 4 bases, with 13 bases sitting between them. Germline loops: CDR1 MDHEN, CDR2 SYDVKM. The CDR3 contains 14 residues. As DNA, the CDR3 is TGTGCCAGCAGGCTGACCGGGGCTAATCAGCCCCAGCATTTT. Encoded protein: CASRLTGANQPQHF.

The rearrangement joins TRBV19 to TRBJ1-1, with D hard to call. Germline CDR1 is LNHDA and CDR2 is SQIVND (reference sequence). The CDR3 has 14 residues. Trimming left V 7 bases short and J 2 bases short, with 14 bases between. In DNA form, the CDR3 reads TGTGCCAGTACTCCCTACCGAGGAAACACTGAAGCTTTCTTT. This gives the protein CASTPYRGNTEAFF.